The 20 T cell receptor beta chains given below trace back to one sample, sequenced in a study of T cell responses to AZD1222 COVID-19 vaccine. Sequenced by immunoSEQ multiplex PCR; TCRdb stores in-frame clones only, minus some. The table includes roughly 150,000 clones, roughly 91% detected once. Specimen: peripheral blood, collected 28 days after the second AZD1222 dose. The receptors were gathered from an adult who received the AZD1222 COVID-19 vaccine.

This chain joins TRBV27 and TRBJ2-7; 10 bases map to TRBD1. CDR1 is MNHEY, CDR2 SMNVEV, per germline (reference sequence). Trimming cost V 6 bases and J 5 bases; bases outside gene matches: 13. This CDR3 has 16 amino acids. This CDR3 reads CASSRTTGGAGDEQYF. In nucleotides, the CDR3 is TGTGCCAGCAGCCGAACGACAGGGGGCGCGGGGGACGAGCAGTACTTC.

J is TRBJ2-5 and V is TRBV5-6; D remains ambiguous. CDR3 length: 14 residues. V shed 0 bases and J shed 1 base, with 7 bases lying between them. CDR1 and CDR2 (germline): SGHDT, YYEEEE. DNA for the CDR3: TGTGCCAGCAGCTTGGGAGCCTCCCAAGAGACCCAGTACTTC. Translated, it gives CASSLGASQETQYF.

This clone was picked up one time. This chain uses TRBV10-3 with TRBJ1-1; tentative D call: TRBD1 (6 bases). The CDR3 runs 15 residues. Per the germline V gene, CDR1 is ENHRY and CDR2 is SYGVKD. The germline V and J ends were trimmed by 2 bases and 4 bases, with 14 bases remaining between them. The CDR3 sequence: CAISEGQWVGTEAFF. CDR3 coding DNA: TGTGCCATCAGTGAGGGACAGTGGGTTGGCACTGAAGCTTTCTTT.

This sequence joins TRBV5-1 and TRBJ2-5; D is ambiguous. This CDR3 is built from 18 residues. Germline values: CDR1 SGHRS, CDR2 YFSETQ. The ends were cut back, 4 bases at V and 2 bases at J, with 24 bases in the middle. Written as DNA, the CDR3 is TGCGCCAGCAGCCTCGGGTATGGGTCGGCTATCAAACAAGAGACCCAGTACTTC. Amino acid sequence: CASSLGYGSAIKQETQYF.

As to this clone: The identical CDR3 is also encoded by other nucleotide sequences in the sample. This rearrangement joins TRBV2 to TRBJ1-1; D not certain. The length of the CDR3 is 14 residues. Trimming shortened V by 2 bases and J by 5 bases, and 12 bases separated the two germline ends. Germline values: CDR1 SNHLY, CDR2 FYNNEI. In DNA, the CDR3 is TGTGCCAGCAGTGAAACGGGTGGGAGGACTGAAGCTTTCTTT. It translates to CASSETGGRTEAFF.

The chain couples TRBV6-6 to TRBJ1-1; weak D call: TRBD1 (6 bases). Trimming cost V 2 bases and J 1 base, with 8 bases left between them. The CDR3 spans 14 residues. The V gene's germline CDR1 is MNHNY and CDR2 SVGAGI (reference sequence). The CDR3 sequence is CASSYVGGNTEAFF. In DNA, the CDR3 is TGTGCCAGCAGTTACGTAGGGGGGAACACTGAAGCTTTCTTT.

This chain uses TRBV5-5 with TRBJ2-7; a possible D gene is TRBD1 (5 bases). This CDR3 spans 15 amino acids. CDR1 SGHKS and CDR2 YYEKEE come from the germline V gene (reference sequence). Trimming removed 0 bases at V and 2 bases at J, with 12 bases between. The CDR3, as DNA: TGTGCCAGCAGCTTGGGGCCCGACAGAACCTACGAGCAGTACTTC. It codes for CASSLGPDRTYEQYF.

This clone showed up just a few times. The gene calls are TRBV10-3 and TRBJ2-7; TRBD1 aligns across 8 bases. There are 12 residues in the CDR3. V lost 10 bases and J lost 6; bases outside the gene matches: 8. Germline-derived CDR1 and CDR2 are ENHRY and SYGVKD. The CDR3 sequence: CATRGQGSEQYF. The CDR3 DNA reads TGTGCCACACGCGGACAGGGCTCCGAGCAGTACTTC.

V is TRBV2 and J is TRBJ2-2; tentatively, D is TRBD1 or TRBD2 (5 bases each). There are 14 residues in the CDR3. V gave up 5 bases and J gave up 7 bases, with 14 bases separating them. Germline V CDR1 and CDR2: SNHLY, FYNNEI. In DNA form, the CDR3 reads TGTGCCAGCAGTAACGAGGGGATTGGCGGGGAGCTGTTTTTT. It translates to CASSNEGIGGELFF.

V and J are TRBV19 and TRBJ1-1; D is uncertain. The V end was cut by 1 base, the J end by 5 bases, with 14 bases between. The length of the CDR3 is 15 residues. Germline V gene sequence: CDR1 LNHDA, CDR2 SQIVND (reference sequence). The CDR3 sequence is CASSIGAGGLTEAFF. CDR3 DNA sequence: TGTGCCAGTAGTATAGGCGCCGGCGGTTTGACTGAAGCTTTCTTT.

For this clone: The same CDR3 is also encoded by other DNA sequences in this sample. The CDR3: CASSLGSNQPQHF. The CDR3 DNA reads TGCGCCAGCAGTCTCGGAAGCAATCAGCCCCAGCATTTT. The chain employs TRBV5-1 and TRBJ1-5; D uncertain. The CDR3 is made up of 13 amino acids. V lost 5 bases, J lost 1 base, and 7 bases lay in between. The germline CDR1 and CDR2 sequences are SGHRS and YFSETQ. Variable domain in full (rest from reference TRBV5-1 and TRBJ1-5): KAGVTQTPRYLIKTRGQQVTLSCSPISGHRSVSWYQQTPGQGLQFLFEYFSETQRNKGNFPGRFSGRQFSNSRSEMNVSTLELGDSALYLCASSLGSNQPQHFGDGTRLSIL.

The chain employs TRBV10-3 and TRBJ1-1; D remains unclear. V was shortened by 3 bases and J by 1 base, with 9 bases between the two germline ends. Germline CDR1 ENHRY, CDR2 SYGVKD. The CDR3 is 14 residues long. DNA for the CDR3: TGTGCCATCAGTGACGTACCGAAGAACACTGAAGCTTTCTTT. The encoded protein is CAISDVPKNTEAFF.

The chain employs TRBV27 and TRBJ1-2, with D tentatively TRBD1 (5 bases). Looked up from germline, CDR1 is MNHEY and CDR2 is SMNVEV (reference sequence). The germline V and J ends were trimmed by 2 bases and 2 bases, with 9 bases remaining between them. The CDR3 has 14 amino acids. CDR3 protein: CASSLTGPNYGYTF. The CDR3 DNA reads as TGTGCCAGCAGTTTAACAGGACCGAACTATGGCTACACCTTC.

The V gene is TRBV11-3, the J gene TRBJ2-2, with a tentative D call TRBD2 (5 bases). CDR1 and CDR2 from the germline V gene are SGHNT and YENEEA. The V end lost 4 bases, the J end lost 7 bases, and 10 bases lay between the germline ends. This CDR3 has 13 residues. The CDR3 spells CASSWAGHGELFF. CDR3 sequence (DNA): TGTGCCAGCAGCTGGGCGGGCCACGGGGAGCTGTTTTTT.

The CDR3 nucleotides are TGTGCCAGCAGCGCCCTTGGGAGGGTTTCTGAAGCTTTCTTT. Its translation: CASSALGRVSEAFF. V usage is TRBV2 and J usage is TRBJ1-1; no firm D call. Trimming cost V 6 bases and J 6 bases, with 17 bases left between them. The germline gives CDR1 SNHLY, CDR2 FYNNEI. The CDR3 runs 14 residues.

The chain employs TRBV6-6 and TRBJ1-2, with 7 bases that match TRBD1. Germline V lookup: CDR1 MNHNY, CDR2 SVGAGI (reference sequence). The CDR3 contains 15 residues. V lost 7 bases, J lost 2 bases, and 10 bases stayed unmatched. The CDR3, as DNA: TGTGCCAGCACCTCGTCGCAGGGGGGCAACTATGGCTACACCTTC. As protein: CASTSSQGGNYGYTF.

This chain uses TRBV27 with TRBJ2-1; D is unclear. Germline values: CDR1 MNHEY, CDR2 SMNVEV (reference sequence). Trimming took off 0 bases at V and 4 bases at J, with 4 bases between the two ends. This CDR3 comprises 13 residues. The CDR3, as DNA: TGTGCCAGCAGTTTATCTATGTACAATGAGCAGTTCTTC. Its protein product is CASSLSMYNEQFF.

This clone was counted a single time. This chain joins TRBV3-1 (or the pseudogene TRBV3-2) and TRBJ2-7; D perhaps matches TRBD1 (5 bases). V dropped 1 base and J dropped 6 bases, with 13 bases sitting between them. The CDR3 runs 14 residues. The germline CDR1 and CDR2 sequences are LGHDT and YNNKEL (reference sequence). CDR3 amino acids: CASSQVDRPTEQYF. The CDR3 nucleotides are TGTGCCAGCAGCCAAGTTGACAGACCTACCGAGCAGTACTTC.

The chain carries TRBV28 and TRBJ1-5, with D tentatively TRBD1 (5 bases). CDR1 is MDHEN, CDR2 SYDVKM, per germline. The V gene lost 8 bases and the J gene lost 4 bases, with 21 bases spanning the gap. The CDR3 contains 16 residues. CDR3 bases: TGTGCCAGCGGCCGGTGGGGGGGTGAGGGGAATCAGCCCCAGCATTTT. Protein product: CASGRWGGEGNQPQHF.

The genes are TRBV27 and TRBJ1-6; no definite D call. The CDR3 consists of 13 residues. The V end lost 7 bases, the J end lost 9 bases, and 13 bases lay between the germline ends. Germline V gives CDR1 MNHEY, CDR2 SMNVEV (reference sequence). The CDR3 sequence: CASTAGRVSPLHF. The DNA of the CDR3 is TGTGCCAGCACCGCCGGGAGGGTTTCACCCCTCCACTTT.